The 5 T cell receptor beta chains reported below all come from one sample, sequenced in a study of blood T cell repertoires in COVID-19. The data were produced by immunoSEQ multiplex PCR, yet TCRdb's version contains in-frame clones alone and is incomplete. This repertoire shows hundreds of thousands of clones, 80% to 90% found once; its top ten account for roughly 7.1%. The source material was peripheral blood. Receptor source: a woman in her fifties or sixties with COVID-19, enrolled during active disease.

The rearrangement joins TRBV19 to TRBJ2-7; TRBD1 might be the D (6 bases). V lost 4 bases, J lost 1 base, and 17 bases lay in between. The CDR3 is made up of 16 amino acids. Germline V CDR1 and CDR2: LNHDA, SQIVND (reference sequence). CDR3 nucleotides: TGTGCCAGTAGTAGCGCTCTAGGGGACACGTCCTACGAGCAGTACTTC. Protein product: CASSSALGDTSYEQYF.

The V and J genes are TRBV9 and TRBJ2-5; TRBD2 matches at 8 bases. The length of the CDR3 is 16 residues. Germline V gene data show CDR1 as SGDLS and CDR2 as YYNGEE. J lost 3 bases, V lost 0 bases, and 7 bases had no gene match. The CDR3 reads CASSVGPRGGEETQYF. The CDR3 DNA reads TGTGCCAGCAGCGTAGGCCCACGGGGGGGCGAAGAGACCCAGTACTTC.

The chain carries TRBV5-8 and TRBJ2-7, with 7 bases fitting TRBD1. Germline V gene lookup returns CDR1 SGHTS and CDR2 YDEGEE. After removal of 2 bases from V and 2 bases from J, the junction contained 7 bases not matched to a gene. The CDR3 has 15 residues. The CDR3 nucleotides read TGTGCCAGCAGCTTTCTCCGGACAGGCACCTACGAGCAGTACTTC. It codes for CASSFLRTGTYEQYF.

This clone has more than one count but fewer than ten. The rearrangement uses TRBV7-3 and TRBJ1-6; the match to TRBD1 covers 7 bases. CDR3 size: 15 residues. V shed 5 bases, J shed 9 bases, and the junction held 10 bases outside the gene matches. Germline V lookup: CDR1 SGHTA, CDR2 FQGTGA. Here the CDR3 DNA reads TGTGCCAGCAGCCTAAGACAGGGAGCGGGTTCACCCCTCCACTTT. Its protein is CASSLRQGAGSPLHF.

The chain joins TRBV18 to TRBJ1-2, with 7 bases aligning to TRBD1. CDR1 KGHSH and CDR2 LQKENI come from the germline V gene. J lost 4 bases, V lost 5 bases, and 7 bases had no gene match. The CDR3 length is 14 residues. The CDR3 sequence: CASSGQVGRYGYTF. CDR3 nucleotides: TGTGCCAGCTCAGGACAGGTGGGCCGCTATGGCTACACCTTC.